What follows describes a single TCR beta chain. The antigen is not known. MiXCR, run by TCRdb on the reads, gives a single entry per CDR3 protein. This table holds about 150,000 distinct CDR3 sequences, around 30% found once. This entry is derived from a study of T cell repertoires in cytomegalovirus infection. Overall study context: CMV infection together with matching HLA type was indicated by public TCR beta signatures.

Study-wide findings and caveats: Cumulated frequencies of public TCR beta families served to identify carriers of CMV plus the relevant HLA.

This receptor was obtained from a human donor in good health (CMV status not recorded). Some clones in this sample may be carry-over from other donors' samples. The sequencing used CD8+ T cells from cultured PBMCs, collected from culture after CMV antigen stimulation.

The DNA of the CDR3 is TGTGCCAGCGCCGAGGGGAGGGGAGGGGGCAATCAGCCCCAGCATTTT. It translates to CASAEGRGGGNQPQHF. The rearrangement uses TRBV7-4 and TRBJ1-5; D might be TRBD1 (5 bases). This CDR3 is 16 amino acids long. The V end lost 8 bases, the J end lost 2 bases, and 19 bases lay between the germline ends. From germline, CDR1 is SGHVT and CDR2 SQSDAQ.